A selection of T cell receptor beta chains follows, all from one sample in a study of blood T cell repertoires in COVID-19. Profiled with immunoSEQ multiplex PCR; TCRdb holds only in-frame clones, not every one. This table holds about 200,000 clones, 88% found once. Sequenced: peripheral blood. Receptors were obtained from a man aged 18 to 35 with active or convalescent COVID-19. Both conserved end residues are part of each CDR3. A D gene is named only where the DNA matches it firmly. Expanded clones get a size class; other rows say once, few or many, or leave the size out.

size	D	V	J	CDR3	DNA
NA	TRBD1	TRBV5-1	TRBJ2-5	CASSLVGWQGEETQYF	TGCGCCAGCAGCTTGGTGGGCTGGCAGGGGGAAGAGACCCAGTACTTC
NA	NA	TRBV6-5	TRBJ2-5	CASRRDRERETQYF	TGTGCCAGCAGGCGGGACCGGGAGAGGGAGACCCAGTACTTC
NA	TRBD2	TRBV5-1	TRBJ2-3	CASSILAGVTDTQYF	TGCGCCAGCAGCATACTAGCGGGGGTCACAGATACGCAGTATTTT
NA	NA	TRBV24-1	TRBJ1-2	CATSEPGQRNGYTF	TGTGCCACCAGTGAACCGGGACAACGGAATGGCTACACCTTC
NA	TRBD2	TRBV14	TRBJ2-3	CASRRTSGGPTDTQYF	TGTGCCAGCAGGCGGACTAGCGGGGGACCCACAGATACGCAGTATTTT
NA	NA	TRBV4-1	TRBJ1-1	CASSQGPRTEAFF	TGCGCCAGCAGCCAAGGGCCGAGGACTGAAGCTTTCTTT
few	NA	TRBV5-8	TRBJ1-1	CASIWRSGGTEAFF	TGTGCCAGCATTTGGAGATCAGGAGGCACTGAAGCTTTCTTT
NA	NA	TRBV9	TRBJ2-3	CASSGGLYITDTQYF	TGTGCCAGCAGCGGCGGGCTGTACATAACAGATACGCAGTATTTT
NA	TRBD2	TRBV5-1	TRBJ2-1	CASSFGLDPYEQFF	TGCGCCAGCAGCTTCGGACTAGATCCGTATGAGCAGTTCTTC
NA	TRBD1	TRBV4-3	TRBJ1-2	CASSPRTGTFLYGYTF	TGCGCCAGCAGCCCGCGGACAGGGACTTTCCTCTATGGCTACACCTTC
once	NA	TRBV5-1	TRBJ1-2	CASSFRSGADGYTF	TGCGCCAGCAGCTTCCGTTCAGGGGCCGATGGCTACACCTTC
NA	NA	TRBV5-6	TRBJ1-1	CASSLVAVNTEAFF	TGTGCCAGCAGCTTGGTCGCGGTGAACACTGAAGCTTTCTTT
NA	NA	TRBV27	TRBJ1-2	CASSLSARGSGYTF	TGTGCCAGCAGTTTATCGGCCAGGGGAAGTGGCTACACCTTC
NA	NA	TRBV9	TRBJ2-7	CASSVGSRDYEQYF	TGTGCCAGCAGCGTAGGGAGCAGAGATTACGAGCAGTACTTC
NA	TRBD2	TRBV29-1	TRBJ2-5	CGGSGSQETQYF	TGCGGGGGGAGCGGGAGCCAAGAGACCCAGTACTTC
few	TRBD1	TRBV3-1/TRBV3-2	TRBJ1-6	CASSNRDSYNSPLHF	TGTGCCAGCAGCAACCGGGACAGCTATAATTCACCCCTCCACTTT
NA	NA	TRBV7-6	TRBJ2-1	CASSLGGGGSYNEQFF	TGTGCCAGCAGCTTGGGGGGTGGGGGTTCCTACAATGAGCAGTTCTTC
NA	NA	TRBV5-1	TRBJ2-7	CASSQDSIYEQYF	TGCGCCAGCAGCCAGGACTCGATCTACGAGCAGTACTTC
NA	NA	TRBV28	TRBJ1-2	CASSLGGYGYTF	TGTGCCAGCAGTTTAGGCGGCTATGGCTACACCTTC
NA	TRBD2	TRBV5-4	TRBJ2-3	CASSLFRLAGFTDTQYF	TGTGCCAGCAGCTTGTTTCGGCTAGCGGGGTTCACAGATACGCAGTATTTT
few	TRBD1	TRBV27	TRBJ1-5	CASSLSGQSNQPQHF	TGTGCCAGCAGTTTATCGGGACAGAGCAATCAGCCCCAGCATTTT
few	NA	TRBV15	TRBJ1-3	CATSRNGDTIYF	TGTGCCACCAGCAGAAACGGGGACACCATATATTTT
NA	TRBD1	TRBV27	TRBJ2-1	CASKYGTGGFEQFF	TGTGCCAGCAAATACGGGACAGGGGGCTTTGAGCAGTTCTTC
few	TRBD1	TRBV29-1	TRBJ1-2	CSVYPGDRGDGYTF	TGCAGCGTTTACCCCGGGGACAGGGGGGATGGCTACACCTTC
few	TRBD2	TRBV5-3	TRBJ2-3	CAGDERERNSTDTQYF	TGTGCCGGGGACGAGCGGGAGAGAAACAGCACAGATACGCAGTATTTT
once	TRBD2	TRBV5-4	TRBJ2-7	CASSSRTSGRSRSYEQYF	TGTGCCAGCAGCTCCCGGACTAGCGGGAGGTCTCGATCCTACGAGCAGTACTTC